This T cell receptor (beta chain) was recovered during a study of blood T cell repertoires in COVID-19. The CDR3 has 15 residues. V was cut by 6 bases and J by 0 bases, with 12 bases left in between. Germline values: CDR1 MDHEN, CDR2 SYDVKM. How the authors handled the data: For nucleated cells, counts were estimated from reference gene primer amplification. Generated by immunoSEQ multiplex PCR, the TCRdb table keeps only in-frame clones and is missing some. From that table come the V and J calls and clone size; the DNA was used to work out D and trimming. The sample has about 130,000 clones, roughly four fifths seen once.

The chain has TRBV28 and TRBJ1-5; the D gene is possibly TRBD1 (5 bases). The sequenced material came from peripheral blood. The TCR was taken from a man aged 25 to 40 with COVID-19, enrolled during active disease. The CDR3 DNA reads TGTGCCAGCAGGGAAGGGGACTATAGCAATCAGCCCCAGCATTTT. Protein sequence: CASREGDYSNQPQHF.